The rows below give T cell receptor beta chains drawn from one sample of a study of post-analysis software for immune sequencing data. TCRdb passed the PCR reads through MiXCR, listing each CDR3 protein once. The sample yields 400,000 to 500,000 distinct CDR3 sequences, 35% to 45% seen once. Source material: blood. The source is a girl aged 2 to 10 with multiple sclerosis. Each CDR3 is given with its conserved first and last residue. A D gene is named only where the DNA matches it firmly. Clone size is shown for a subset of rows, as once, few, many or a class of expanded clone.

TRBV9,TRBJ2-1,NA,NA,CASSVAQFETSHEQFF,TGTGCCAGCAGCGTAGCACAGTTCGAGACTAGTCATGAGCAGTTCTTC
TRBV4-1,TRBJ2-1,NA,TRBD1,CASSQQARMNRGNNEQFF,TGCGCCAGCAGCCAACAGGCCAGGATGAACAGGGGCAATAATGAGCAGTTCTTC
TRBV20-1,TRBJ2-7,few,TRBD1,CSAEPGQGDDEQYF,TGCAGTGCCGAGCCCGGACAGGGTGACGACGAGCAGTACTTC
TRBV15,TRBJ2-1,NA,NA,CATRPSSYNEQFF,TGTGCCACCAGGCCGAGCTCCTACAATGAGCAGTTCTTC
TRBV5-1,TRBJ2-3,NA,TRBD2,CASSLVSGADTQYF,TGCGCCAGCAGCTTGGTTAGCGGGGCGGATACGCAGTATTTT
TRBV7-3,TRBJ2-3,NA,TRBD1,CASSPDRGLTDTQYF,TGTGCCAGCAGCCCGGACAGGGGCCTCACAGATACGCAGTATTTT
TRBV28,TRBJ1-1,NA,TRBD1,CASSPPPGQGIGFF,TGTGCCAGCAGTCCCCCCCCGGGACAGGGAATCGGTTTCTTT
TRBV10-3,TRBJ1-5,NA,NA,CAISETYRGYNQPQHF,TGTGCCATCAGTGAGACTTATAGGGGCTACAATCAGCCCCAGCATTTT
TRBV29-1,TRBJ2-1,NA,NA,CSVDPSYNEQFF,TGCAGCGTTGATCCCTCGTACAATGAGCAGTTCTTC
TRBV29-1,TRBJ2-1,NA,TRBD1,CSAPGDRGHRSLPYNEQFF,TGCAGTGCCCCAGGGGACAGGGGGCATCGGTCGCTACCCTACAATGAGCAGTTCTTC
TRBV7-9,TRBJ2-7,once,NA,CASSRTIRLMYEQYF,TGTGCCAGCAGTCGTACAATCAGACTGATGTACGAGCAGTACTTC
TRBV5-4,TRBJ1-2,few,TRBD1,CASSPRTGIGYTF,TGTGCCAGCAGCCCCCGGACAGGGATCGGCTACACCTTC
TRBV20-1,TRBJ1-2,few,NA,CSARLGRGAYGYTF,TGCAGTGCTAGACTTGGTAGGGGGGCCTATGGCTACACCTTC
TRBV2,TRBJ1-6,NA,TRBD1,CASRPGQGPPLHF,TGTGCCAGCAGACCGGGACAGGGTCCACCCCTCCACTTT
TRBV4-1,TRBJ1-2,few,NA,CASSQDWDALYGYTF,TGCGCCAGCAGCCAAGATTGGGACGCACTCTATGGCTACACCTTC
TRBV6-2/TRBV6-3,TRBJ2-1,NA,NA,CASSYVTQHEQFF,TGTGCCAGCAGTTACGTTACCCAGCATGAGCAGTTCTTC
TRBV12-3/TRBV12-4,TRBJ2-3,NA,NA,CASSNRRSTDVQYF,TGTGCCAGCAGCAACAGGCGGAGCACAGATGTGCAGTATTTT
TRBV20-1,TRBJ2-5,NA,NA,CSARRLVQETQYF,TGCAGTGCTAGGAGGCTCGTCCAAGAGACCCAGTACTTC
TRBV7-9,TRBJ2-7,few,NA,CASSSLRGSYYEQYF,TGTGCCAGCAGCTCTTTACGGGGCAGCTACTACGAGCAGTACTTC
TRBV12-3/TRBV12-4,TRBJ2-7,few,NA,CASSLPDSYEQYF,TGTGCCAGCAGTTTACCCGACAGCTACGAGCAGTACTTC
TRBV7-9,TRBJ2-5,few,TRBD1,CASSRTKGQMETQYF,TGTGCCAGCAGCCGAACCAAGGGACAGATGGAGACCCAGTACTTC
TRBV5-1,TRBJ2-5,few,TRBD2,CASSLTFAGVQETQYF,TGCGCCAGCAGCCTAACTTTTGCGGGGGTACAAGAGACCCAGTACTTC
TRBV10-3,TRBJ2-7,few,NA,CAIGMGQERREQYF,TGTGCCATCGGAATGGGGCAGGAGAGACGGGAGCAGTACTTC
TRBV4-1,TRBJ2-4,NA,TRBD2,CASSQPVAGLSADKNIQYF,TGCGCCAGCAGCCAACCGGTAGCGGGTCTATCCGCTGATAAAAACATTCAGTACTTC
TRBV7-2,TRBJ1-5,NA,TRBD1,CASSLAGGSNQPQHF,TGTGCCAGCAGCTTGGCAGGGGGTAGCAATCAGCCCCAGCATTTT
TRBV7-3,TRBJ2-3,many,NA,CASSLTNGGRDTQYF,TGTGCCAGCAGCTTAACAAACGGAGGGAGGGATACGCAGTATTTT
TRBV2,TRBJ1-4,NA,NA,CASRRDTGEKLFF,TGTGCCAGCAGACGGGACACAGGGGAAAAACTGTTTTTT
TRBV10-2,TRBJ2-7,NA,NA,CASSAGTAAEQYF,TGCGCCAGCAGTGCGGGGACGGCAGCAGAGCAGTACTTC
TRBV9,TRBJ1-6,NA,NA,CASRPSDSYNSPLHF,TGTGCCAGCAGACCATCGGACTCCTATAATTCACCCCTCCACTTT
TRBV7-9,TRBJ1-2,few,NA,CASSTTRIVDYGYTF,TGTGCCAGCAGCACGACTCGGATCGTAGACTATGGCTACACCTTC
TRBV7-3,TRBJ1-1,NA,NA,CASSSWRVYTEAFF,TGTGCCAGCAGCTCCTGGAGGGTGTACACTGAAGCTTTCTTT
TRBV7-8,TRBJ1-2,NA,NA,CASSLDRGLDNYGYTF,TGTGCCAGCAGCTTAGATCGCGGGCTGGACAACTATGGCTACACCTTC
TRBV5-1,TRBJ1-6,NA,TRBD1,CASRAQGTSRSYNSPLHF,TGCGCCAGCAGAGCACAGGGGACCTCTCGCTCCTATAATTCACCCCTCCACTTT
TRBV12-3/TRBV12-4,TRBJ2-4,NA,NA,CASTNRVTKNIQYF,TGTGCCAGCACCAACAGGGTAACCAAAAACATTCAGTACTTC